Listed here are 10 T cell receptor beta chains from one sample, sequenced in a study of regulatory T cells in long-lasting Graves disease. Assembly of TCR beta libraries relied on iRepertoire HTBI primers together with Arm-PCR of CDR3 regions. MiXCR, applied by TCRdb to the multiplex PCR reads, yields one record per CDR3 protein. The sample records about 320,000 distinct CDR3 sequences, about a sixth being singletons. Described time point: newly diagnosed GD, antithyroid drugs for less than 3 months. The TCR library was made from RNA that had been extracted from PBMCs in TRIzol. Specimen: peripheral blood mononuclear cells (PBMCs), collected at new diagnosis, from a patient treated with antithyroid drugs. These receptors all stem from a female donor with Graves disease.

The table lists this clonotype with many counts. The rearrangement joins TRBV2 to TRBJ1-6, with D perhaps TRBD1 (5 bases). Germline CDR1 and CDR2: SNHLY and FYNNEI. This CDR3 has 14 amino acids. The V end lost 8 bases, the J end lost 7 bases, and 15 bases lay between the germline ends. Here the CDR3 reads CASLEAGVNSPLHF. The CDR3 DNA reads TGTGCCAGCCTTGAGGCGGGGGTGAATTCACCCCTCCACTTT.

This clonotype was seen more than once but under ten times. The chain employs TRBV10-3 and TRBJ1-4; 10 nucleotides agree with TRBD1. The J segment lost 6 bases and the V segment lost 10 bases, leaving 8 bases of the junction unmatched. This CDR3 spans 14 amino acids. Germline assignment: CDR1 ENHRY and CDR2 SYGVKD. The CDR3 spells CATLPGQGHEKLFF. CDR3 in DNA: TGTGCCACCTTGCCGGGACAGGGGCATGAAAAACTGTTTTTT.

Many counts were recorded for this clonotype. CDR3 nucleotides: TGCGCCAGCAGCCAAGATCGGCCACCCACAGATACGCAGTATTTT. It specifies CASSQDRPPTDTQYF. V and J are TRBV4-1 and TRBJ2-3, with D unresolved. Trimming removed 0 bases at V and 2 bases at J, with 9 bases between. The CDR3 contains 15 residues. Germline CDR1 reads MGHRA; CDR2 reads YSYEKL.

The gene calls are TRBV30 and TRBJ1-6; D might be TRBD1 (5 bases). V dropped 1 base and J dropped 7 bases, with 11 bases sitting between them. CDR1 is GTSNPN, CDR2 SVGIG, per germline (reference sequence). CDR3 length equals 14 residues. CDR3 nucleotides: TGTGCCTGGAGTGAATCGGGACGGAATTCACCCCTCCACTTT. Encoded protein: CAWSESGRNSPLHF.

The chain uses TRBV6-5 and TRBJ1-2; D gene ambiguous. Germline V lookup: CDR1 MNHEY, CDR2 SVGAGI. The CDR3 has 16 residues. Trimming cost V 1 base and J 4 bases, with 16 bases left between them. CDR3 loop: CASSYFQNIQTYGYTF. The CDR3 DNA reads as TGTGCCAGCAGTTACTTCCAGAACATACAGACCTATGGCTACACCTTC.

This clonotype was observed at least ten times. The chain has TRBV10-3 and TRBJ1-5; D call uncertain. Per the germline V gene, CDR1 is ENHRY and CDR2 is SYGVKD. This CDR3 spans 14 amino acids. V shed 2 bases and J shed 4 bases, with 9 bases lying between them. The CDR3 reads CAISERAENQPQHF. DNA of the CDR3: TGTGCCATCAGTGAGAGGGCGGAAAATCAGCCCCAGCATTTT.

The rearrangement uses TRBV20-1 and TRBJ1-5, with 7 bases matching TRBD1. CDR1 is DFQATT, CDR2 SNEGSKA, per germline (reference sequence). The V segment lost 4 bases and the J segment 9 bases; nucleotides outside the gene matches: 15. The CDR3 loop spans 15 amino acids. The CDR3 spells CSAKPPGQTIGPQHF. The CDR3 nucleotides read TGCAGTGCTAAACCCCCGGGACAGACGATAGGGCCCCAGCATTTT.

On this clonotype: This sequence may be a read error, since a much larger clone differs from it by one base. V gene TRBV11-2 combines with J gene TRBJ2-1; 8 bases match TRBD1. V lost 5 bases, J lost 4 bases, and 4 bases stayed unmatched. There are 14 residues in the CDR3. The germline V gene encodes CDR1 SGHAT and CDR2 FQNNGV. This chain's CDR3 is CASSRGQVYNEQFF. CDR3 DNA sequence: TGTGCCAGCAGCCGGGGACAGGTGTACAATGAGCAGTTCTTC.

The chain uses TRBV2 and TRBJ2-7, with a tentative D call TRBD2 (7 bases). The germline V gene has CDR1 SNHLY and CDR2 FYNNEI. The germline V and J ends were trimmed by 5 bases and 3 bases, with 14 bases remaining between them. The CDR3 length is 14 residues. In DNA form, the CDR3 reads TGTGCCAGCAGTCCTGAGGGGGGGAGCTACGAGCAGTACTTC. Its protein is CASSPEGGSYEQYF.

This CDR3 reads CASSASYNSPLHF. The CDR3, as DNA: TGCGCCAGCAGTGCTTCCTATAATTCACCCCTCCACTTT. V usage is TRBV10-1 and J usage is TRBJ1-6; no clear D. The V and J ends lost 4 bases and 1 base respectively, with 2 bases between them. The V gene's germline CDR1 is WNHNN and CDR2 SYGVQD (reference sequence). CDR3 length: 13 amino acids.